One T cell receptor beta chain is described in this entry. The V end lost 0 bases, the J end lost 8 bases, and 10 bases lay between the germline ends. Germline CDR1 is MNHNS and CDR2 is SASEGT. The CDR3 is 13 amino acids. 60 Vbeta and 13 Jbeta primers were used in PCR. Clones were sequenced by immunoSEQ multiplex PCR, and TCRdb holds only the in-frame ones, with some missing. The sample has 120,000 or so clones, more than 80% seen once. The data originate from a study of cytomegalovirus exposure and HLA in healthy donors. J is TRBJ1-2 and V is TRBV6-1; no firm D call. The clonotype was recovered from a man aged 35 to 55 in good health and CMV-seronegative. Sample: PBMCs. CDR3 region: CASSEARVDGYTF. The CDR3 nucleotides read TGTGCCAGCAGTGAAGCTCGGGTTGACGGCTACACCTTC.